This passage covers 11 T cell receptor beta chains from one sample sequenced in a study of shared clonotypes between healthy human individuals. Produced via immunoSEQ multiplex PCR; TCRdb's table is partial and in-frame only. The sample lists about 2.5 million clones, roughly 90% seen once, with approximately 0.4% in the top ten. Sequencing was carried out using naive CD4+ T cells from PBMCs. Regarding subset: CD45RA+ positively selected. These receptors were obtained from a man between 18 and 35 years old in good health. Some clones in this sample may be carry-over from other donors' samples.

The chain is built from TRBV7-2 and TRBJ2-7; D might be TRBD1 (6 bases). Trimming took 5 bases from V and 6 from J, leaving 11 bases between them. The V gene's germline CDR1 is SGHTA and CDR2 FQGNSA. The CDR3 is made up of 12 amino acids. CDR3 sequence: CASSPGVREQYF. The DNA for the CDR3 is TGTGCCAGCAGCCCAGGGGTGCGCGAGCAGTACTTC.

CDR3 region: CASSERDRNSGNTIYF. DNA of the CDR3: TGTGCCAGCAGTGAAAGGGACAGAAACTCTGGAAACACCATATATTTT. The chain carries TRBV2 and TRBJ1-3; 7 positions match TRBD1. There are 16 residues in the CDR3. The trim removed 2 bases at V and 0 bases at J, leaving 4 bases unmatched. Germline CDR1 is SNHLY and CDR2 is FYNNEI.

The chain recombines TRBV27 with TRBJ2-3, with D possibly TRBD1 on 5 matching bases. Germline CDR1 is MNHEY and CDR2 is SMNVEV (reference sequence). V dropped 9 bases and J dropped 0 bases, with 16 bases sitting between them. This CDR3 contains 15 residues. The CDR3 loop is CARRRQRPSTDTQYF. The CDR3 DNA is TGTGCCAGGAGACGACAGAGGCCTAGCACAGATACGCAGTATTTT.

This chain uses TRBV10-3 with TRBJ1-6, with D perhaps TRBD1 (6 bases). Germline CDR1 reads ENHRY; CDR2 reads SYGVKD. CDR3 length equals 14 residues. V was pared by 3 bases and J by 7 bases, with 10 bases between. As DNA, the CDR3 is TGTGCCATCAGTGACAGGGGCGTCAATTCACCCCTCCACTTT. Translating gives CAISDRGVNSPLHF.

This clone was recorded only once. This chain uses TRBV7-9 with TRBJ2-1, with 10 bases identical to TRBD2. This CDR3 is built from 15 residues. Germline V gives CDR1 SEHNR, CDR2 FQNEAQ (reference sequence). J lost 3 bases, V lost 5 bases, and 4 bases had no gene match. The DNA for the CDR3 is TGTGCCAGCAGCCCGGGACTAGCGAGCTACAATGAGCAGTTCTTC. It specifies CASSPGLASYNEQFF.

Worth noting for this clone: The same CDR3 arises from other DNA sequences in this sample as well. CDR3 sequence (DNA): TGTGCCAGCAGCGTAGGACTAGCGGGCTCCTACAATGAGCAGTTCTTC. This gives the protein CASSVGLAGSYNEQFF. V is TRBV9 and J is TRBJ2-1, with TRBD2 matching over 10 bases. The junction had 0 bases not matched to a gene; V was cut back by 0 bases and J by 0 bases. CDR3 length: 16 amino acids. From germline, CDR1 is SGDLS and CDR2 YYNGEE.

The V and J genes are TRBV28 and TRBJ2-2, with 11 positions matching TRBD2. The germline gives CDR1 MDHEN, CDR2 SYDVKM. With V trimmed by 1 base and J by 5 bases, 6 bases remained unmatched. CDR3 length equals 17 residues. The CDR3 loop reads CASSLLAGGPRTGELFF. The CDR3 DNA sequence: TGTGCCAGCAGTTTATTAGCGGGAGGGCCGCGGACCGGGGAGCTGTTTTTT. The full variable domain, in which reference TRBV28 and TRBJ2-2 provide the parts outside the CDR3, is DVKVTQSSRYLVKRTGEKVFLECVQDMDHENMFWYRQDPGLGLRLIYFSYDVKMKEKGDIPEGYSVSREKKERFSLILESASTNQTSMYLCASSLLAGGPRTGELFFGEGSRLTVL.

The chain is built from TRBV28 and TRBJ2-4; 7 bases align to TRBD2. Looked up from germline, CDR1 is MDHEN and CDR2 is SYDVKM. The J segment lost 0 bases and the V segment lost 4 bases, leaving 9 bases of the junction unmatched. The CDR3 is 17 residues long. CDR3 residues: CASSSSTGGLAKNIQYF. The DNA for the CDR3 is TGTGCCAGCAGTTCCTCCACGGGGGGTCTAGCCAAAAACATTCAGTACTTC.

The CDR3 protein is CASSYSFRFDEQFF. The CDR3 region has the DNA TGTGCCAGCAGTTACTCCTTCAGGTTTGATGAGCAGTTCTTC. The chain links TRBV6-5 to TRBJ2-1, with D uncertain. The CDR3 runs 14 residues. The V gene lost 0 bases and the J gene lost 8 bases, with 11 bases spanning the gap. Germline CDR1 reads MNHEY; CDR2 reads SVGAGI.

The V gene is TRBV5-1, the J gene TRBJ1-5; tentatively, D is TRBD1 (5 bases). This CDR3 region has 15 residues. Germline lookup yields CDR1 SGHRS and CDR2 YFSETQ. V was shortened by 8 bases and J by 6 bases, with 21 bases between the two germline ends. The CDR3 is CASPGGEGRSQPQHF. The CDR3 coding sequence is TGCGCCAGTCCGGGAGGGGAGGGTAGGAGTCAGCCCCAGCATTTT.

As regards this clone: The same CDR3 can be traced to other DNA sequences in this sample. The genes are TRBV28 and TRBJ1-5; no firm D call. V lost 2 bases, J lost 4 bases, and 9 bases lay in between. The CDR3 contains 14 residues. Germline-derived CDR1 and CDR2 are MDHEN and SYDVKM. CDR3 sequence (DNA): TGTGCCAGCAGTTTAGGGTCGGGGAATCAGCCCCAGCATTTT. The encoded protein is CASSLGSGNQPQHF.